The source of this T cell receptor beta chain is a study of blood T cell repertoires in COVID-19. Study-wide context: Samples of COVID-19 (acute and convalescent) were obtained from the United States, Italy and Spain. In each case, the material was cDNA or gDNA derived from T cells, B-cell-depleted T cells, or PBMCs.

Measured with immunoSEQ multiplex PCR; TCRdb has only the in-frame clones, and not every one. The sample lists a few hundred thousand clones; about 88% were seen once. This CDR3 contains 15 residues. Unmatched junction bases numbered 10, after V lost 4 bases and J lost 5 bases. From germline, CDR1 is LGHNA and CDR2 YNFKEQ. The genes are TRBV4-2 and TRBJ2-5, with 7 bases matching TRBD2. Sequencing was done on a sample of peripheral blood. The TCR comes from a man between 60 and 75 years old who had recovered from COVID-19. The CDR3 here is CASSPSSGVYETQYF. DNA for the CDR3: TGTGCCAGCAGCCCCTCAAGCGGGGTATATGAGACCCAGTACTTC.